The sequence of this T cell receptor beta chain was determined in a study of blood T cell repertoires in COVID-19. Study-wide background: Sample material is recorded as cDNA or gDNA derived from T cells, B-cell-depleted T cells, or PBMCs.

The CDR3 has 15 amino acids. J lost 8 bases, V lost 4 bases, and 6 bases had no gene match. Germline assignment: CDR1 SGDLS and CDR2 YYNGEE. This table comes from immunoSEQ multiplex PCR, and its TCRdb copy is limited to in-frame clones, with some not included. The table includes over 100,000 clones, around 80% detected once. This chain joins TRBV9 and TRBJ2-1; the match to TRBD2 covers 13 bases. The specimen sequenced was peripheral blood. The source of this sequence is a man aged 55-75 years with active or convalescent COVID-19. The CDR3 DNA reads TGTGCCAGCAGCACCACTAGCGGGAGGGAGTATGAGCAGTTCTTC. Its protein is CASSTTSGREYEQFF.